This T cell receptor (beta chain) was obtained from a study of cytomegalovirus exposure and HLA in healthy donors (dated by TCRdb to about 2017). Study-wide context: An earlier analysis of fewer than 750 of the donors reported about 280 Gb of sequence data and 117 million unique TCR beta sequences obtained from approximately 180 million T cells. To predict cytomegalovirus infection status, the study combined high-throughput TCR immunosequencing, statistical association of individual TCRs with disease status, and machine learning. Every discovery cohort repertoire had been produced on one sequencing platform. Alongside the repertoire data, information on donor age, sex, ethnicity and CMV serostatus was compiled. In a later analysis, previously published TCR beta repertoires from several hundred donors were re-analyzed and high-resolution HLA genotyping was added so that TCR occurrence patterns could be studied. Rather than drawing on any new phenotypic data, the later analysis identified candidate immune exposures from TCR beta sequences and the way those sequences occurred across donors. The study aimed to test whether signatures of past pathogen exposure could be identified by cataloging public T cell receptors. Because of strong linkage in the cohort, roughly five DR-DQ haplotypes were treated as single units for association and clustering. The study used immunosequencing to profile the T cell repertoires of approximately 640 subjects and linked those repertoires to cytomegalovirus serostatus. Genome-wide SNP genotypes for about three fifths of the roughly 670 donors were used in a later genetic analysis, which treated that subset as a discovery cohort. An earlier analysis of several hundred of the donors applied high-throughput TCR beta sequencing to assess whether each TCR beta V gene segment acted as functional or pseudogenic. Besides the first cohort of some 670 subjects, a separate validation cohort made up of over 95 different subjects was used. The number of donors typed differed by locus, with roughly 629-640 for A, B, C, DRB1 and DQB1, approximately 500 for DQA1, 606 for DPA1, and some 440 for DPB1. Among around 400 genotyped donors of the cohort, an average of approximately 240,000 unique TCR beta nucleotide sequences was sequenced per donor, of which about 19% were non-productive. An early release covering roughly 600 HLA-typed donors comprised 250 to 350 gigabases of sequencing data and approximately 85 million unique TCR sequences. Both class I and class II loci were covered by HLA typing, at four-digit resolution. Of the roughly 400 genotyped donors, 65% to 90% fell in the genetic ancestry cluster associated with self-reported Caucasian donors.

Study-level results and caveats: According to a later analysis, TCR association rates differed among HLA loci, with DRB1 alleles showing the most associated TCRs and HLA-C alleles showing the fewest. The classifier was reported to diagnose cytomegalovirus status with high specificity and sensitivity in both the original cohort and the validation cohort. While some public TCRs were present in many individuals, most TCR sequences turned up only very rarely across donors. The authors suggested that the approach could potentially be extended to other disease states and immunological phenotypes. Because counts were too low, roughly 18 rarely observed V segments, including chromosome 9 orphons, were left out of the earlier analysis of roughly 600 of the donors. According to a later analysis, parvovirus B19, influenza, CMV and Epstein-Barr virus appeared linked to several top co-occurrence clusters. Linkage disequilibrium might explain the correlated functional status among segregating V segments, but an unknown experimental factor could not be ruled out. A further reported finding was that TCR beta sequences accurately predicted the HLA-A and HLA-B alleles for most subjects in the first cohort. Because the 87-base-pair reads could not distinguish some IMGT-functional V segments, including TRBV6-2 and TRBV6-3, those segments were excluded. A later analysis found that HLA-associated TCR beta chains were more clonally expanded and had lower generation probabilities than equally common non-associated chains. In a later genetic analysis, a missense DCLRE1C variant was associated with V-gene and J-gene trimming of TCR beta chains, and the association was replicated in an independent cohort. Broadly in line with IMGT annotations, most TCR beta V segments showed up in productive rearrangements about 90% or about 30% of the time in an earlier analysis of a few hundred of the donors. HLA typing was unavailable for some donors at each locus, so association tests used only the typed subset. In vitro tests confirmed that a few of the cytomegalovirus-associated TCR beta chains recognize cytomegalovirus antigens. Most CMV-associated TCR beta chains appeared to be HLA-restricted in a later analysis, and the HLA associations seemed to be driven largely by CMV exposure. CMV serostatus was the only immune exposure information available for the cohort. In a later genetic analysis, fewer N-insertions in productive TCRs were reported among donors in an Asian-associated ancestry cluster than the 666-donor mean. Sequencing depth was assumed to be roughly uniform across donors in the presence/absence analyses, though that assumption may not hold. This cohort had only TCR beta chains sequenced, and the lack of alpha or paired-chain data limited which features could be detected. When HLA alleles, especially DR and DQ, strongly co-occurred, attributing TCR associations to individual alleles was difficult. A total of roughly 160 TCR beta chains were listed by the study as associated with cytomegalovirus. A group of highly shared sequence variants was considered likely to be a technical artifact of the sequencing pipeline. At a false discovery rate of 0.05, a later analysis linked around 15,000 TCR beta sequences to specific HLA alleles.

On this clone itself: Its antigen target is currently unknown. Base qualities are not provided; no much larger clone lies one nucleotide away.

The germline V gene encodes CDR1 SGHDT and CDR2 YYEEEE. V loses 1 base of germline sequence and J loses 6 bases, and the interval between the two ends is 5 bases. From cysteine to phenylalanine, the CDR3 is 11 amino acids long. The only DNA kept is the CDR3, 33 bases in frame from the first base. In total, about 650 healthy bone marrow donors made up the cohort. All cohort members were sampled while nominally healthy, although unrecorded immune exposures were likely present. The donor tested CMV seropositive, placing the donor among the 289 seropositive members of the cohort. Every donor gave a peripheral blood sample, and the peripheral blood mononuclear cells from that sample were used for TCR beta sequencing. The Qiagen DNeasy Blood Extraction Kit was used to extract genomic DNA from the blood cell samples. Library method: the immunoSEQ multiplex PCR assay. For the multiplex PCR, a mixture combining 60 forward primers for TCR Vbeta segments and 13 reverse primers for TCR Jbeta segments was used. Amplification of the CDR3 region of rearranged TCR beta genes was performed with a multiplex PCR assay on genomic DNA. On the Illumina HiSeq System, the amplified TCR beta libraries were sequenced as 87-base-pair reads. Turning to the authors' computational methods: Across the 600 to 700 repertoires, a later analysis counted around 80 million unique TCR beta chains, 9 million to 14 million of which were shared by at least two donors. To remove PCR and sequencing errors, raw reads were error-corrected and collapsed into unique sequences using a nearest-neighbor algorithm that merged closely related sequences. CDR3 sequences were aligned to IMGT reference sequences to assign V, D and J gene segments. For a sequence to be retained, a match of at least six nucleotides to both a V gene segment and a J gene segment was required. Rearrangements were classified as productive when the CDR3 lacked stop codons and remained in frame with V and J, and all other rearrangements were classified as non-productive. CDR3 was defined according to IMGT convention as the region running from the second conserved V-encoded cysteine to the conserved J-encoded phenylalanine. The earlier analysis of about 570 of the donors excluded any sequence lacking an unambiguous match to a single V gene segment. In an earlier analysis of 500 to 750 of the donors, V segments were called functional above 56.7% productive rearrangements and were called segregating when the between-donor standard deviation exceeded 5%. A statistical classification framework was developed to diagnose cytomegalovirus status using the catalog of TCR beta chain sequences. In a later analysis, V and J genes were assigned by comparing TCR nucleotide sequences against IMGT/GENE-DB human TR gene sequences. Using the TCRdist pipeline, a later analysis assigned CDR3 sequences along with most-parsimonious VDJ recombination scenarios. In a later analysis, each TCR beta chain was defined by its CDR3 amino acid sequence together with its V-gene family, and reads without a unique V-gene family were excluded. In a later analysis, 500 to 650 highly shared, low-generation-probability nucleotide sequences were removed to address suspected cross-contamination and a sequencing artifact. For each public chain, a later analysis derived a clonal expansion index from normalized ranks of inferred template counts within each repertoire. In a later analysis, generation probabilities were computed using a VDJ recombination model fitted to out-of-frame rearrangements, and the results were checked against IGoR. Hypergeometric tests were used in a later analysis to score TCR-TCR, TCR-HLA and TCR-CMV co-occurrence, with a repertoire-size bias correction applied to the TCR pairs. To estimate false discovery rates, a later analysis permuted the HLA or CMV assignments 20 times. In a later analysis, co-occurring TCRs were grouped using DBSCAN, with TCRdist sequence similarity added in when clustering inside HLA-allele-positive subsets. Repertoires with fewer than 30,000 or more than 120,000 public chains were left out of co-occurrence clustering, as were several repertoires with anomalous nucleotide sharing. Imported from immuneACCESS, the table was reduced by TCRdb to in-frame sequences with V and J called. These copies leave out some clones; in studies compared against another copy, an unresolved V gene accounts for under half, and the cause of the remainder is not known. The V and J calls and clone size come from that table; D and trimming were worked out from the DNA. The sample table shows roughly 180,000 clones, and 84% are seen once. The ten largest clones add up to more than 0.95% of the sample.

Sequenced sample: PBMCs. This clonotype was sampled from a girl aged 2 to 10 in good health and CMV-seropositive. The sequence links TRBV5-6 to TRBJ2-7; the D gene remains uncertain. The CDR3 corresponds to CASSLLGEQYF. The sequenced DNA: TGTGCCAGCAGCTTGCTCGGCGAGCAGTACTTC. Full variable domain (CDR3 extended with the reference TRBV5-6 and TRBJ2-7 proteins): DAGVTQSPTHLIKTRGQQVTLRCSPKSGHDTVSWYQQALGQGPQFIFQYYEEEERQRGNFPDRFSGHQFPNYSSELNVNALLLGDSALYLCASSLLGEQYFGPGTRLTVT.